One T cell receptor beta chain is described in this entry. Method: immunoSEQ multiplex PCR; TCRdb's copy keeps in-frame clones and lacks some. The table records 120,000 or so clones, about 78% of them present only once. The record originates from a study of blood T cell repertoires in COVID-19. With V trimmed by 0 bases and J by 3 bases, 7 bases remained unmatched. The CDR3 contains 16 residues. Germline CDR1 LGHNA, CDR2 YNFKEQ. This clonotype was obtained from a man aged 70 or older with acute or convalescent COVID-19. The chain couples TRBV4-2 to TRBJ1-1; 7 bases line up with TRBD1. Material for sequencing was peripheral blood. Here the CDR3 DNA reads TGTGCCAGCAGCCAAGATCCGGGACAGAAAGACACTGAAGCTTTCTTT. As protein: CASSQDPGQKDTEAFF.